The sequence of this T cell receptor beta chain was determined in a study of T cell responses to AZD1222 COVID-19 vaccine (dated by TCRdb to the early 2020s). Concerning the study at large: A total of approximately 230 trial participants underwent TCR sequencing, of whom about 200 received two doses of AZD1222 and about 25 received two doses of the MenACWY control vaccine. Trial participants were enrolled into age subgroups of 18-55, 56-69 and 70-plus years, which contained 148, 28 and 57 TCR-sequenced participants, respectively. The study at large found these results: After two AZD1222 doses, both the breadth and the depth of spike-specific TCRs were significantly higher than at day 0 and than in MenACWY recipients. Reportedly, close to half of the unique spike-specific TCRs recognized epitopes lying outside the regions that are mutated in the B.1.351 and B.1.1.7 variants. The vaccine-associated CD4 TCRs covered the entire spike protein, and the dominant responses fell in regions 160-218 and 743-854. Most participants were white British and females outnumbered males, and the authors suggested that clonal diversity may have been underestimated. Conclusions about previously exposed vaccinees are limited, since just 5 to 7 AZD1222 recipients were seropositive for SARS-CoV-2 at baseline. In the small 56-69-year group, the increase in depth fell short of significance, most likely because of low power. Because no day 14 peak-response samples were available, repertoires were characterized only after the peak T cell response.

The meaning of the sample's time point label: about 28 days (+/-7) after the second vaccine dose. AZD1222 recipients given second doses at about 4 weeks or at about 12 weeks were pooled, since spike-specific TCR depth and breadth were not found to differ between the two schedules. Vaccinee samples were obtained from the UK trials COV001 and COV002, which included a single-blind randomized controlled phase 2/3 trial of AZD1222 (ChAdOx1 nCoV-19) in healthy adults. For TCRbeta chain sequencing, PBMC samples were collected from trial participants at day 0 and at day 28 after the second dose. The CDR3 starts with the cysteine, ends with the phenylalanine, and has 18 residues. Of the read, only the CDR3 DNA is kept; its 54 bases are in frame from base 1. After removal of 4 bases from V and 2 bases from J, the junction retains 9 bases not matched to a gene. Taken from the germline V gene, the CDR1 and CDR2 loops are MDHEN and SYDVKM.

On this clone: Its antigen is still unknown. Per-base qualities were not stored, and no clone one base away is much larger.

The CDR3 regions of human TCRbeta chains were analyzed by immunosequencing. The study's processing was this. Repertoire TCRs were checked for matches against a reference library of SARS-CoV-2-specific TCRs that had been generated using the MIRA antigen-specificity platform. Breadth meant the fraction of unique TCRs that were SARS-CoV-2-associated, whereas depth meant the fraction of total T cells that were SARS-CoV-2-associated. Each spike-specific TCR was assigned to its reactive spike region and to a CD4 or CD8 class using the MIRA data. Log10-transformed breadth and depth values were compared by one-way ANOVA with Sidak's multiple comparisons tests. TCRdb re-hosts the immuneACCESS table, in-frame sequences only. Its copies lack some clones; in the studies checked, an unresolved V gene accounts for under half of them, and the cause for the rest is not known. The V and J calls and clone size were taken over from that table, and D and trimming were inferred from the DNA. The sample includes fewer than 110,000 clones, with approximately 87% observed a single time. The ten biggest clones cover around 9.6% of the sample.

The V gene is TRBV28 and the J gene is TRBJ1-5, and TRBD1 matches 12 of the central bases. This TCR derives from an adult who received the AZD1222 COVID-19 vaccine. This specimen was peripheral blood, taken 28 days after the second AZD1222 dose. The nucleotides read TGTGCCAGCAGTTCCGGGACAGGGGGCTTGAGAGGCAATCAGCCCCAGCATTTT. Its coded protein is CASSSGTGGLRGNQPQHF.